The entry that follows covers one T cell receptor (beta chain) sequence. What it binds is not known. The data were obtained in a study of Ad26.COV2.S vaccination and SARS-CoV-2 variants. Study-level information: Vaccine-arm donor from the placebo-controlled COV1001 Ad26.COV2.S trial. In the study, Ad26.COV2.S was injected intramuscularly once, or twice 56 days apart. General observations from the study: After vaccination, substantial breadth of spike-specific CD8+ and CD4+ responses was reported.

Described treatment: around 19 received Ad26.COV2.S at low or high dose, single or two shots; several received placebo; per-sample allocation not given. Sampling occurred on day 63 after the first vaccine or placebo injection. Immunization relied on an Ad26 vector, which expressed Wuhan-strain SARS-CoV-2 spike. CDR3 size: 13 residues. V lost 1 base, J lost 7 bases, and 10 bases lay in between. In germline, CDR1 is SEHNR, CDR2 FQNEAQ (reference sequence). This table comes from immunoSEQ multiplex PCR, and its TCRdb copy is limited to in-frame clones, with some not included. This sample has some 350,000 clones, with about nine tenths found just once.

V gene TRBV7-9 combines with J gene TRBJ1-1, with D unresolved. This receptor was obtained from a person between 18 and 65 years old who received the Ad26.COV2.S COVID-19 vaccine or a placebo. Sequencing was performed on peripheral blood, taken in a trial of Ad26.COV2.S vaccine versus placebo. CDR3 DNA: TGTGCCAGCAGCTTAGGTTCAGACGGTGAAGCTTTCTTT. This codes for CASSLGSDGEAFF.